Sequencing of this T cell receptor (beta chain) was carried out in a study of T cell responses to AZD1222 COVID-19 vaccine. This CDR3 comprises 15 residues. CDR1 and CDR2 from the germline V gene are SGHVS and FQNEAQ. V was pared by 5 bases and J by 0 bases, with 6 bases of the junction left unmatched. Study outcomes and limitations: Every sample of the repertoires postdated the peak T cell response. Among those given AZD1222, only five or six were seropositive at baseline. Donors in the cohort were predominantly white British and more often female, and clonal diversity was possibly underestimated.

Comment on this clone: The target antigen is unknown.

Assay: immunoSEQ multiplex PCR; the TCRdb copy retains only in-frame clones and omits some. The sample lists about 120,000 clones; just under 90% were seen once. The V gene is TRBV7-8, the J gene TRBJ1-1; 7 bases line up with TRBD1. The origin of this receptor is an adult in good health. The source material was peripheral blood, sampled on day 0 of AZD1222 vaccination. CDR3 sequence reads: CASSAQGGMNTEAFF. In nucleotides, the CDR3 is TGTGCCAGCAGCGCTCAGGGGGGTATGAACACTGAAGCTTTCTTT.